This entry lists 26 T cell receptor beta chains sequenced from one sample in a study of shared clonotypes between healthy human individuals. Clones were sequenced by immunoSEQ multiplex PCR, and TCRdb holds only the in-frame ones, with some missing. The sample includes about 1,500,000 clones, 96% seen only once; the top ten take approximately 1%. The specimen was naive CD4+ T cells sorted from blood. Regarding subset: CD45RA+ positively selected. Every receptor here comes from a man younger than 45 in good health.

This clone was observed a single time. The chain links TRBV27 to TRBJ1-1; D is possibly TRBD1 (6 bases). The CDR3 loop spans 13 amino acids. Per germline, CDR1 MNHEY and CDR2 SMNVEV (reference sequence). Trimming removed 4 bases at V and 5 bases at J, with 11 bases between. CDR3 sequence (DNA): TGTGCCAGCAGTTACAGGGTTAGTACTGAAGCTTTCTTT. Its protein is CASSYRVSTEAFF.

The chain combines TRBV10-1 with TRBJ1-1; D is undetermined. This CDR3 contains 13 residues. In germline, CDR1 is WNHNN, CDR2 SYGVQD (reference sequence). Trimming removed 0 bases at V and 10 bases at J, with 12 bases between. The DNA for the CDR3 is TGCGCCAGCAGTGAGTCGGGAAAGGGTCGAGCTTTCTTT. This codes for CASSESGKGRAFF.

As regards this clone: The same CDR3 also results from other DNA sequences found in this sample. The J gene is TRBJ1-5, the V gene TRBV9, with D uncertain. Germline lookup yields CDR1 SGDLS and CDR2 YYNGEE. V dropped 0 bases and J dropped 1 base, with 8 bases sitting between them. The CDR3 contains 15 residues. The CDR3 loop reads CASSVGVRSNQPQHF. The CDR3 DNA follows: TGTGCCAGCAGCGTAGGGGTCAGGAGCAATCAGCCCCAGCATTTT. Based on the CDR3 plus reference TRBV9 and TRBJ1-5, the full variable domain is DSGVTQTPKHLITATGQRVTLRCSPRSGDLSVYWYQQSLDQGLQFLIQYYNGEERAKGNILERFSAQQFPDLHSELNLSSLELGDSALYFCASSVGVRSNQPQHFGDGTRLSIL.

The chain recombines TRBV27 with TRBJ2-7; perhaps TRBD2 as D (6 bases). From germline, CDR1 is MNHEY and CDR2 SMNVEV (reference sequence). This CDR3 has 14 amino acids. V was trimmed by 6 bases and J by 1 base, leaving 13 bases between them. CDR3: CASSPGLRSYEQYF. CDR3 coding DNA: TGTGCCAGCAGCCCGGGACTCAGATCCTACGAGCAGTACTTC.

This CDR3 is CASSLGQPRSYNEQFF. CDR3 sequence (DNA): TGTGCCAGCAGCTTGGGGCAGCCACGCTCCTACAATGAGCAGTTCTTC. This sequence joins TRBV5-4 and TRBJ2-1; D remains unclear. The V end lost 0 bases, the J end lost 0 bases, and 10 bases lay between the germline ends. Germline loops: CDR1 SGHNT, CDR2 YYREEE (reference sequence). The CDR3 runs 16 residues.

The chain recombines TRBV28 with TRBJ2-7; TRBD1 aligns across 7 bases. Germline CDR1 MDHEN, CDR2 SYDVKM. The V segment lost 8 bases and the J segment 4 bases; nucleotides outside the gene matches: 11. The CDR3 is 14 amino acids. The CDR3 coding sequence is TGTGCCAGCGGCTCCCGAACAGGGGCGTACGAGCAGTACTTC. Protein: CASGSRTGAYEQYF.

Of note for this clone: In the same sample, other DNA sequences code for this CDR3. This sequence joins TRBV5-4 and TRBJ2-5, with D unresolved. CDR3 length: 12 residues. Trimming pared 0 bases from V and 2 bases from J, leaving 2 bases between. Germline V lookup: CDR1 SGHNT, CDR2 YYREEE (reference sequence). The chain's CDR3 is CASSLVQETQYF. CDR3 DNA: TGTGCCAGCAGCTTGGTTCAAGAGACCCAGTACTTC.

The rearrangement links TRBV28 to TRBJ1-5; 8 positions match TRBD1. The germline CDR1 and CDR2 sequences are MDHEN and SYDVKM. With 3 bases clipped from V and 6 bases from J, the junction kept 10 bases outside the gene matches. The CDR3 spans 16 residues. CDR3: CASSFLDRDVPQPQHF. The DNA of the CDR3 is TGTGCCAGCAGTTTCTTGGACAGGGATGTCCCTCAGCCCCAGCATTTT.

The CDR3 protein is CASSPGTYSEQFF. For the CDR3, the DNA is TGTGCCAGCAGCCCAGGGACTTATAGTGAGCAGTTCTTC. The chain uses TRBV13 and TRBJ2-1, with D tentatively TRBD2 (6 bases). The germline CDR1 and CDR2 sequences are PRHDT and FYEKMQ (reference sequence). The CDR3 totals 13 residues. Trimming took off 5 bases at V and 9 bases at J, with 14 bases between the two ends.

A remark on this clone: This sample includes further DNA sequences coding for the same CDR3. J is TRBJ1-5 and V is TRBV29-1; no definite D call. V lost 4 bases to trimming and J lost 2 bases, with 3 bases between them. The V gene's germline CDR1 is SQVTM and CDR2 ANQGSEA. The CDR3 loop spans 11 amino acids. The CDR3 protein is CSVGGNQPQHF. The DNA for the CDR3 is TGCAGCGTTGGGGGCAATCAGCCCCAGCATTTT.

The chain is built from TRBV9 and TRBJ2-1; the match to TRBD2 covers 9 bases. Germline CDR1 SGDLS, CDR2 YYNGEE. The CDR3 has 16 residues. The trim removed 4 bases at V and 3 bases at J, leaving 8 bases unmatched. The CDR3 DNA reads TGTGCCAGCAGCCTCACCGGGACTAGCCACTACAATGAGCAGTTCTTC. It is translated as CASSLTGTSHYNEQFF.

V is TRBV15 and J is TRBJ1-4; 9 bases are a match to TRBD1. The J segment lost 7 bases and the V segment lost 8 bases, leaving 5 bases of the junction unmatched. Germline loops: CDR1 LNHNV, CDR2 YYDKDF (reference sequence). The CDR3 contains 13 residues. DNA for the CDR3: TGTGCCACCCACAGGGGGCGCGGTGAAAAACTGTTTTTT. It translates to CATHRGRGEKLFF. Full variable domain (outside the CDR3, taken from reference TRBV15 and TRBJ1-4): DAMVIQNPRYQVTQFGKPVTLSCSQTLNHNVMYWYQQKSSQAPKLLFHYYDKDFNNEADTPDNFQSRRPNTSFCFLDIRSPGLGDTAMYLCATHRGRGEKLFFGSGTQLSVL.

The chain links TRBV2 to TRBJ2-7; 9 bases align to TRBD2. V was clipped by 4 bases and J by 4 bases; unmatched bases: 5. CDR3 size: 14 residues. Germline CDR1 reads SNHLY; CDR2 reads FYNNEI. The CDR3 reads CASSGYSGSYEQYF. The DNA of the CDR3 is TGTGCCAGCAGTGGTTATAGCGGGAGTTACGAGCAGTACTTC.

This chain joins TRBV28 and TRBJ2-3, with D perhaps matching TRBD2 (6 bases). Germline CDR1 and CDR2: MDHEN and SYDVKM. The CDR3 extends over 14 amino acids. Trimming cost V 1 base and J 8 bases, with 13 bases left between them. The CDR3 spells CASSLSGRKGTQYF. The CDR3 DNA reads TGTGCCAGCAGTTTATCAGGGAGGAAAGGTACGCAGTATTTT.

The rearrangement links TRBV5-1 to TRBJ1-2, with D tentatively TRBD1 (5 bases). The germline CDR1 and CDR2 sequences are SGHRS and YFSETQ. Trimming left V 2 bases short and J 6 bases short, with 17 bases between. The CDR3 has 15 amino acids. This chain's CDR3 is CASSFLGGSGNGYTF. In DNA form, the CDR3 reads TGCGCCAGCAGCTTTCTCGGGGGAAGCGGGAATGGCTACACCTTC. The whole variable domain, remainder taken from reference TRBV5-1 and TRBJ1-2, is KAGVTQTPRYLIKTRGQQVTLSCSPISGHRSVSWYQQTPGQGLQFLFEYFSETQRNKGNFPGRFSGRQFSNSRSEMNVSTLELGDSALYLCASSFLGGSGNGYTFGSGTRLTVV.

This chain uses TRBV5-1 with TRBJ1-1; no clear D gene. Germline V gene lookup returns CDR1 SGHRS and CDR2 YFSETQ. V was clipped by 2 bases and J by 4 bases, with 12 bases between them. The CDR3 contains 14 residues. The CDR3 here is CASSFSTAITEAFF. In nucleotides, the CDR3 is TGCGCCAGCAGCTTCTCAACCGCGATCACTGAAGCTTTCTTT.

V is TRBV7-2 and J is TRBJ2-1; 8 bases match TRBD2. The CDR3 runs 14 residues. The germline V gene encodes CDR1 SGHTA and CDR2 FQGNSA. V trimming: 5 bases; J trimming: 7 bases; junction bases outside the gene matches: 7. The CDR3 here is CASSDPRGGNEQFF. The CDR3, as DNA: TGTGCCAGCAGCGACCCACGGGGGGGGAATGAGCAGTTCTTC.

The chain recombines TRBV11-2 with TRBJ2-7; 8 bases line up with TRBD1. Germline assignment: CDR1 SGHAT and CDR2 FQNNGV. The CDR3 is 17 amino acids. The junction had 15 bases not matched to a gene; V was cut back by 5 bases and J by 3 bases. Written as DNA, the CDR3 is TGTGCCAGCAGCACCCTGCGCGGGCAGGGGGCGGACTACGAGCAGTACTTC. Its translation is CASSTLRGQGADYEQYF.

This chain connects TRBV19 to TRBJ1-1; D is undetermined. Germline V gene lookup returns CDR1 LNHDA and CDR2 SQIVND (reference sequence). The CDR3 length is 15 residues. Trimming left V 3 bases short and J 2 bases short, with 13 bases between. This CDR3 reads CASSIKSGLNTEAFF. CDR3 nucleotides: TGTGCCAGTAGTATCAAGTCCGGCCTCAACACTGAAGCTTTCTTT.

This clone was counted once. V is TRBV5-6 and J is TRBJ2-5, with TRBD2 as a possible D gene (5 bases). Germline CDR1 is SGHDT and CDR2 is YYEEEE. Trimming removed 5 bases at V and 6 bases at J, with 14 bases between. The CDR3 has 13 residues. The CDR3 region has the DNA TGTGCCAGCAGAATGGGGAGAGGCCAGACCCAGTACTTC. Its protein is CASRMGRGQTQYF.

This clone has only one observation. This sample includes further DNA sequences coding for the same CDR3. This chain joins TRBV20-1 and TRBJ2-1, with 7 bases matching TRBD2. Germline trimming cut 3 bases from V and 9 bases from J; bases unmatched to any gene: 2. Germline CDR1 reads DFQATT; CDR2 reads SNEGSKA (reference sequence). CDR3 length: 11 residues. The CDR3 coding sequence is TGCAGTGCTAGGCGGGGGTCTGAGCAGTTCTTC. This codes for CSARRGSEQFF.

V usage is TRBV10-2 and J usage is TRBJ1-4; D is ambiguous. V lost 3 bases, J lost 4 bases, and 6 bases lay in between. The CDR3 length is 13 residues. Germline CDR1 WSHSY, CDR2 SAAADI. The CDR3: CASSDSNNEKLFF. CDR3 bases: TGCGCCAGCAGTGACAGCAATAATGAAAAACTGTTTTTT.

Comment on this clone: At one boundary the junction diverges from the germline segment, which might be a read error. The J gene is TRBJ2-7, the V gene TRBV28, with 7 bases aligning to TRBD2. Germline V lookup: CDR1 MDHEN, CDR2 SYDVKM. The CDR3 has 11 amino acids. For the CDR3, the DNA is TGTGCCAGCAGTTCATGGACGGCGGGGGACTTC. It yields the protein CASSSWTAGDF.

J is TRBJ1-1 and V is TRBV29-1, with 8 bases fitting TRBD1. With 5 bases clipped from V and 3 bases from J, the junction kept 17 bases outside the gene matches. In germline, CDR1 is SQVTM, CDR2 ANQGSEA. The CDR3 consists of 17 residues. CDR3: CSVRTGFHIPWDTEAFF. CDR3 in DNA: TGCAGCGTTCGGACAGGGTTTCACATTCCATGGGACACTGAAGCTTTCTTT.

This chain connects TRBV28 to TRBJ2-5; D is undetermined. The germline CDR1 and CDR2 sequences are MDHEN and SYDVKM. Deletions cut 5 bases from V and 3 bases from J, with 10 bases between. The CDR3 has 13 residues. CDR3 DNA sequence: TGTGCCAGCAGTCTAAGAAGGGAAGAGACCCAGTACTTC. Its protein is CASSLRREETQYF.

This chain uses TRBV6-1 with TRBJ1-2, with a weak D call TRBD1 (5 bases). V was cut by 6 bases and J by 4 bases, with 15 bases left in between. Germline V gene sequence: CDR1 MNHNS, CDR2 SASEGT. CDR3 length equals 14 residues. The CDR3 region is CASRPSWGSYGYTF. DNA for the CDR3: TGTGCCAGCAGGCCGTCCTGGGGGAGCTATGGCTACACCTTC.